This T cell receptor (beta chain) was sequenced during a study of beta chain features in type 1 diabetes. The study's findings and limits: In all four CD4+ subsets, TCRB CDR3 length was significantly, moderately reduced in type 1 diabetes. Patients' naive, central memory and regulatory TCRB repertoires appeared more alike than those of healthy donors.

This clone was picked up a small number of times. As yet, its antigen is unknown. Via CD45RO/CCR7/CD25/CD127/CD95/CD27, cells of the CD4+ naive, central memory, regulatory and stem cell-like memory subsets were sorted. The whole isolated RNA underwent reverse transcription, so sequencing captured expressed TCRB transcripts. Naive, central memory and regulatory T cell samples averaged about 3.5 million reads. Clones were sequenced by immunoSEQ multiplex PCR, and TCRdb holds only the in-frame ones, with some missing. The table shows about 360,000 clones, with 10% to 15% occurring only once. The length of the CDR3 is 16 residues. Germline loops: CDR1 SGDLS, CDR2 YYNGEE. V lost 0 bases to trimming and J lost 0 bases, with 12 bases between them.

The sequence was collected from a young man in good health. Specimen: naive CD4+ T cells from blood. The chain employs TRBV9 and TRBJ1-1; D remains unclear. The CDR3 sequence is CASSVGAVTMNTEAFF. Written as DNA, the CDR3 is TGTGCCAGCAGCGTAGGGGCAGTAACCATGAACACTGAAGCTTTCTTT.